The 24 T cell receptor beta chains in this list originate from one sample, sequenced in a study of blood T cell repertoires in COVID-19. Measured with immunoSEQ multiplex PCR; TCRdb has only the in-frame clones, and not every one. The sample holds 150,000 to 200,000 clones, roughly 83% seen once. The material sequenced was peripheral blood. The receptors come from a woman in her forties with COVID-19, enrolled during active disease.

The V call is TRBV4-1, the J call TRBJ1-2; D possibly corresponds to TRBD1 (6 bases). Germline lookup yields CDR1 MGHRA and CDR2 YSYEKL. V lost 4 bases, J lost 7 bases, and 10 bases lay in between. The CDR3 sequence is 12 residues long. This chain's CDR3 is CASSPQGLGYTF. The CDR3 DNA reads as TGCGCCAGCAGCCCCCAGGGGCTTGGCTACACCTTC.

The CDR3 loop reads CASRTWGVVTDTQYF. The DNA of the CDR3 is TGTGCCAGCAGGACTTGGGGGGTTGTCACAGATACGCAGTATTTT. The V gene is TRBV6-5, the J gene TRBJ2-3; a weak D match, TRBD2 (6 bases). Germline values: CDR1 MNHEY, CDR2 SVGAGI. The V end lost 6 bases, the J end lost 2 bases, and 15 bases lay between the germline ends. This CDR3 is built from 15 residues.

J is TRBJ2-3 and V is TRBV29-1, with D possibly TRBD2 on 6 matching bases. From germline, CDR1 is SQVTM and CDR2 ANQGSEA. V was cut by 2 bases and J by 3 bases, with 15 bases left in between. The CDR3 covers 15 residues. CDR3 in DNA: TGCAGCGTTGAACCGGGGGAGCGTGGAACAGATACGCAGTATTTT. Its translation is CSVEPGERGTDTQYF.

This sequence joins TRBV19 and TRBJ1-5; 7 nucleotides match TRBD1. The V gene end was trimmed by 5 bases and the J gene end by 3 bases; junction bases not matched to a gene: 10. This CDR3 region has 16 residues. Germline V gene sequence: CDR1 LNHDA, CDR2 SQIVND (reference sequence). The CDR3 nucleotides are TGTGCCAGTAGTTTCACTCAGGGGGTTAACAATCAGCCCCAGCATTTT. It is translated as CASSFTQGVNNQPQHF.

The V and J genes are TRBV6-5 and TRBJ2-7; D is ambiguous. V lost 0 bases to trimming and J lost 6 bases, with 12 bases between them. This CDR3 is 14 amino acids long. Germline loops: CDR1 MNHEY, CDR2 SVGAGI. The CDR3 bases are TGTGCCAGCAGTTACTCGAAGCTATACTCCGAGCAGTACTTC. The encoded protein is CASSYSKLYSEQYF.

J is TRBJ2-7 and V is TRBV5-1, with D possibly matching TRBD2 (5 bases). The CDR3 has 14 amino acids. CDR1 and CDR2 from the germline V gene are SGHRS and YFSETQ. V was trimmed by 0 bases and J by 2 bases, leaving 9 bases between them. The DNA for the CDR3 is TGCGCCAGCAGCTTGGGGACTTACACCTACGAGCAGTACTTC. It encodes CASSLGTYTYEQYF.

This clone was seen only a few times. The chain recombines TRBV6-5 with TRBJ2-1; 7 nucleotides line up with TRBD2. Trimming cost V 0 bases and J 15 bases; bases outside gene matches: 5. Germline CDR1 MNHEY, CDR2 SVGAGI. The length of the CDR3 is 12 residues. CDR3 nucleotide sequence: TGTGCCAGCAGTTACTCCGCGGGAGAGGCGTTCTTC. It is translated as CASSYSAGEAFF.

This chain connects TRBV7-9 to TRBJ2-7; TRBD1 matches at 9 bases. The CDR3 covers 16 residues. Trimming took 5 bases from V and 4 from J; bases not matched to a gene: 12. CDR1 is SEHNR and CDR2 is FQNEAQ in the germline V gene (reference sequence). CDR3 residues: CASSPSTGGVWYEQYF. DNA for the CDR3: TGTGCCAGCAGCCCAAGCACAGGGGGCGTTTGGTACGAGCAGTACTTC.

The V gene is TRBV27, the J gene TRBJ2-7; 7 bases are a match to TRBD1. Looked up from germline, CDR1 is MNHEY and CDR2 is SMNVEV (reference sequence). CDR3 length: 15 amino acids. Trimming at V came to 2 bases and at J to 3 bases, leaving 7 bases not matched to a gene. The CDR3 spells CASSLGPGQIYEQYF. CDR3 nucleotides: TGTGCCAGCAGTTTAGGGCCGGGACAGATCTACGAGCAGTACTTC.

The chain carries TRBV10-3 and TRBJ1-3; 8 bases are shared with TRBD1. The CDR3 loop spans 15 amino acids. The germline V gene has CDR1 ENHRY and CDR2 SYGVKD. V shed 5 bases, J shed 3 bases, and the junction held 6 bases outside the gene matches. This chain's CDR3 is CAISRLTGGGNTIYF. CDR3 sequence (DNA): TGTGCCATCAGTCGCCTTACAGGGGGTGGAAACACCATATATTTT.

V is TRBV18 and J is TRBJ2-5; TRBD2 aligns across 13 bases. CDR1 is KGHSH, CDR2 LQKENI, per germline. The CDR3 has 17 residues. V shed 6 bases, J shed 5 bases, and the junction held 12 bases outside the gene matches. The CDR3 DNA is TGTGCCAGCTCCCCAAACTTACTAGCGGGGGGGCCGGAGACCCAGTACTTC. Protein sequence: CASSPNLLAGGPETQYF.

CDR3: CASSQQRQEAFF. Here the CDR3 DNA reads TGTGCCAGCAGCCAACAACGACAGGAAGCTTTCTTT. The chain recombines TRBV3-1 (or the pseudogene TRBV3-2) with TRBJ1-1; possibly TRBD1 for D (5 bases). V lost 2 bases and J 8 bases, leaving 9 bases between the germline ends. Per germline, CDR1 LGHDT and CDR2 YNNKEL (reference sequence). The CDR3 length is 12 residues.

This clone was picked up one time. This sequence joins TRBV5-6 and TRBJ1-4, with 7 bases lining up with TRBD1. V dropped 4 bases and J dropped 0; count of bases not matched to a gene: 6. The CDR3 runs 16 residues. Germline values: CDR1 SGHDT, CDR2 YYEEEE. CDR3 amino acids: CASSTGTAATNEKLFF. The CDR3 DNA reads as TGTGCCAGCAGCACAGGGACAGCAGCAACTAATGAAAAACTGTTTTTT.

V usage is TRBV11-2 and J usage is TRBJ2-7, with D possibly TRBD1 on 6 matching bases. Per the germline V gene, CDR1 is SGHAT and CDR2 is FQNNGV. The CDR3 is 14 residues long. Deletions cut 2 bases from V and 0 bases from J, with 8 bases between. The chain's CDR3 is CASSLNRVSYEQYF. The CDR3 DNA sequence: TGTGCCAGCAGCTTAAACAGGGTCTCCTACGAGCAGTACTTC.

This rearrangement joins TRBV24-1 to TRBJ1-2; D uncertain. The V gene lost 4 bases and the J gene lost 7 bases, with 12 bases spanning the gap. Germline V lookup: CDR1 KGHDR, CDR2 SFDVKD. There are 13 residues in the CDR3. The CDR3 DNA is TGTGCCACCAGTGACTATGGACTACGTGGCTACACCTTC. It is translated as CATSDYGLRGYTF.

The chain couples TRBV11-2 to TRBJ1-1, with 7 bases lining up with TRBD1. The CDR3 spans 14 residues. V shed 5 bases and J 2 bases; nucleotides not matched to a gene: 5. Germline V lookup: CDR1 SGHAT, CDR2 FQNNGV. The CDR3 reads CASSARQGNTEAFF. The CDR3 coding sequence is TGTGCCAGCAGCGCCCGACAGGGCAACACTGAAGCTTTCTTT.

This chain's CDR3 is CASKLGQGALNTEAFF. CDR3 nucleotide sequence: TGCGCCAGCAAACTTGGACAGGGGGCGCTGAACACTGAAGCTTTCTTT. This rearrangement joins TRBV10-2 to TRBJ1-1, with 11 nucleotides matching TRBD1. Trimming removed 7 bases from V and 0 bases from J; junction bases left unmatched: 7. CDR1 is WSHSY and CDR2 is SAAADI in the germline V gene. This CDR3 has 16 amino acids.

This sequence joins TRBV2 and TRBJ2-5, with TRBD2 identical over 9 bases. Germline lookup yields CDR1 SNHLY and CDR2 FYNNEI. J gave up 4 bases and V 6 bases, and 3 bases lay outside the gene matches. CDR3 size: 13 residues. This chain's CDR3 is CASRGLAGETQYF. CDR3 nucleotides: TGTGCCAGCAGGGGACTAGCCGGAGAGACCCAGTACTTC.

J is TRBJ1-2 and V is TRBV7-6; perhaps TRBD1 as D (6 bases). V was clipped by 1 base and J by 5 bases, with 14 bases between them. The germline V gene encodes CDR1 SGHVS and CDR2 FNYEAQ. The CDR3 is 15 residues long. CDR3 region: CASSLGPVGQYGYTF. CDR3 DNA sequence: TGTGCCAGCAGCTTAGGGCCCGTAGGACAGTATGGCTACACCTTC.

Only a few counts were recorded for this clone. This chain uses TRBV23-1 with TRBJ2-5; 9 positions match TRBD1. TRBV23-1 is known as an ORF, though its function is uncertain. This CDR3 spans 15 amino acids. V was pared by 6 bases and J by 5 bases, with 10 bases of the junction left unmatched. The CDR3: CASRKQDRGVETQYF. The DNA of the CDR3 is TGCGCCAGCAGAAAACAGGACAGGGGAGTGGAGACCCAGTACTTC.

The chain carries TRBV6-5 and TRBJ1-2; D gene unclear. CDR1 and CDR2 from the germline V gene are MNHEY and SVGAGI. The CDR3 sequence is 13 residues long. Trimming took off 7 bases at V and 7 bases at J, with 16 bases between the two ends. The chain's CDR3 is CASTATPLGGYTF. The CDR3 nucleotides are TGTGCCAGCACCGCCACCCCCCTCGGTGGCTACACCTTC.

This clone was seen only once. The chain joins TRBV19 to TRBJ2-2; 7 nucleotides match TRBD2. The V segment lost 0 bases and the J segment 3 bases; nucleotides outside the gene matches: 10. From germline, CDR1 is LNHDA and CDR2 SQIVND (reference sequence). The CDR3 runs to 18 residues. This chain's CDR3 is CASSIDPRGRLHTGELFF. As DNA, the CDR3 is TGTGCCAGTAGTATAGATCCGCGGGGGAGACTTCACACCGGGGAGCTGTTTTTT.

The sample holds one count of this clone. The chain links TRBV3-1 (or the pseudogene TRBV3-2) to TRBJ1-6, with 7 bases lining up with TRBD1. V lost 4 bases, J lost 9 bases, and 9 bases stayed unmatched. Germline V gene lookup returns CDR1 LGHDT and CDR2 YNNKEL (reference sequence). CDR3 length: 15 residues. CDR3 amino acids: CASSRSDRERSPLHF. CDR3 DNA: TGTGCCAGCAGCCGATCAGACAGGGAGCGTTCACCCCTCCACTTT.

This clone showed up just a few times. The chain has TRBV5-1 and TRBJ1-2; 9 bases align to TRBD1. The CDR3 totals 16 residues. V lost 0 bases and J lost 1; bases outside the gene matches: 4. Germline CDR1 reads SGHRS; CDR2 reads YFSETQ. The CDR3 is CASSLDRGRLNYGYTF. CDR3 DNA sequence: TGCGCCAGCAGCTTGGACAGGGGGCGCCTTAACTATGGCTACACCTTC.